A single sample gave rise to the 16 T cell receptor beta chains below, sequenced in a study of Ad26.COV2.S vaccination and SARS-CoV-2 variants. Only in-frame clones appear in the TCRdb table, and some are missing; sequencing was by immunoSEQ multiplex PCR. The sample lists some 330,000 clones, 90% seen once, with 4.5% to 5.5% in the top ten. Treatment meaning: around 19 received Ad26.COV2.S at low or high dose, single or two shots; roughly 5 received placebo; per-sample allocation not given. The samples were gathered on day 63 after the first injection of vaccine or placebo. Sequencing used peripheral blood, obtained in a trial of Ad26.COV2.S vaccine versus placebo. The source of these receptors is a person aged 18-60 years who received the Ad26.COV2.S COVID-19 vaccine or a placebo.

J is TRBJ2-7 and V is TRBV10-3; D ambiguous. Looked up from germline, CDR1 is ENHRY and CDR2 is SYGVKD. V was trimmed by 0 bases and J by 0 bases, leaving 3 bases between them. CDR3 length equals 13 residues. CDR3 in amino acids: CAISESNSYEQYV. The CDR3 coding sequence is TGTGCCATCAGTGAGTCGAACTCCTACGAGCAGTACGTC.

This clone was seen a single time. The rearrangement uses TRBV18 and TRBJ1-5; TRBD1 matches 7 bases. Germline V CDR1 and CDR2: KGHSH, LQKENI. This CDR3 is built from 16 residues. The junction had 8 bases not matched to a gene; V was cut back by 6 bases and J by 0 bases. The CDR3 DNA is TGTGCCAGCTCCTTTGGACAGGCTCATAGCAATCAGCCCCAGCATTTT. As protein: CASSFGQAHSNQPQHF.

A remark on this clone: Other nucleotide sequences from this sample produce the same CDR3. J is TRBJ1-1 and V is TRBV5-4, with unresolved D. Germline assignment: CDR1 SGHNT and CDR2 YYREEE (reference sequence). V dropped 0 bases and J dropped 4 bases, with 7 bases sitting between them. There are 13 residues in the CDR3. The CDR3 spells CASSLGGSTEAFF. The DNA of the CDR3 is TGTGCCAGCAGCTTGGGGGGTAGCACTGAAGCTTTCTTT.

The CDR3 reads CATSRDPSAETQYF. The CDR3 bases are TGTGCCACCAGCAGAGATCCCTCAGCAGAGACCCAGTACTTC. The V gene is TRBV15, the J gene TRBJ2-5, with D unclear. CDR3 size: 14 residues. Trimming took 0 bases from V and 4 from J, leaving 9 bases between them. Germline assignment: CDR1 LNHNV and CDR2 YYDKDF (reference sequence).

This chain connects TRBV19 to TRBJ2-6; D call uncertain. V was shortened by 4 bases and J by 0 bases, with 16 bases between the two germline ends. The CDR3 sequence is 18 residues long. The germline V gene has CDR1 LNHDA and CDR2 SQIVND (reference sequence). The CDR3, as DNA: TGTGCCAGTAGTACCGGATTGCTGAGAGACTCTGGGGCCAACGTCCTGACTTTC. Protein: CASSTGLLRDSGANVLTF.

The genes are TRBV7-2 and TRBJ2-3; D is unclear. The ends were cut back, 1 base at V and 4 bases at J, with 9 bases in the middle. The germline gives CDR1 SGHTA, CDR2 FQGNSA. CDR3 length: 14 amino acids. CDR3 sequence (DNA): TGTGCCAGCAGCTTAGAACTGAGCGCAGATACGCAGTATTTT. Amino acids: CASSLELSADTQYF.

This chain connects TRBV7-2 to TRBJ2-5; D may be TRBD1 or TRBD2 (6 bases each). Trimming removed 2 bases from V and 2 bases from J, with 12 bases in between. Germline V gene data show CDR1 as SGHTA and CDR2 as FQGNSA. The CDR3 covers 15 residues. CDR3 bases: TGTGCCAGCAGCTTACGGAGGGGGAAACAAGAGACCCAGTACTTC. Protein: CASSLRRGKQETQYF.

The chain has TRBV9 and TRBJ1-5; 9 bases align to TRBD1. CDR3 length equals 16 residues. From germline, CDR1 is SGDLS and CDR2 YYNGEE. V dropped 3 bases and J dropped 4; count of bases not matched to a gene: 8. The CDR3 coding sequence is TGTGCCAGCAGCGCCTTTAGGGACAGGGCTAATCAGCCCCAGCATTTT. As protein: CASSAFRDRANQPQHF.

The chain uses TRBV3-1 (or the pseudogene TRBV3-2) and TRBJ2-7; 8 bases agree with TRBD2. The CDR3 is 18 amino acids. Germline CDR1 is LGHDT and CDR2 is YNNKEL (reference sequence). Losses at the gene ends were 1 base for V and 1 base for J; bases not matched to a gene: 12. CDR3 region: CASSQGRRSSGGSYEQYF. The CDR3 coding sequence is TGTGCCAGCAGCCAAGGTCGAAGGTCGAGCGGGGGTTCCTACGAGCAGTACTTC.

The genes are TRBV25-1 and TRBJ1-1; D is unresolved. This CDR3 is built from 16 residues. Per the germline V gene, CDR1 is MGHDK and CDR2 is SYGVNS. The V end lost 6 bases, the J end lost 2 bases, and 19 bases lay between the germline ends. CDR3 nucleotide sequence: TGTGCCAGCAGAGAAAACACGGGGTGGGGTAACACTGAAGCTTTCTTT. Its translation is CASRENTGWGNTEAFF.

The chain links TRBV4-3 to TRBJ2-7; 8 bases fit TRBD2. V lost 0 bases to trimming and J lost 3 bases; unmatched junction nucleotides: 7. The germline V gene encodes CDR1 LGHNA and CDR2 YSLEER. CDR3 size: 16 residues. The CDR3 DNA is TGCGCCAGCAGCCAAGATCTTAGCGGGGTTCTCTACGAGCAGTACTTC. This codes for CASSQDLSGVLYEQYF.

The rearrangement links TRBV3-1 (or the pseudogene TRBV3-2) to TRBJ2-3; D call uncertain. The V gene lost 1 base and the J gene lost 2 bases, with 10 bases spanning the gap. Germline loops: CDR1 LGHDT, CDR2 YNNKEL (reference sequence). CDR3 size: 15 residues. The chain's CDR3 is CASSQGGYNTDTQYF. In nucleotides, the CDR3 is TGTGCCAGCAGCCAAGGAGGATACAACACAGATACGCAGTATTTT.

The chain has TRBV7-2 and TRBJ2-3; TRBD2 matches 12 bases. This CDR3 has 15 amino acids. Unmatched junction bases numbered 6, after V lost 5 bases and J lost 6 bases. Germline loops: CDR1 SGHTA, CDR2 FQGNSA. CDR3 sequence reads: CASSRTSGIADTQYF. Written as DNA, the CDR3 is TGTGCCAGCAGCCGGACTAGCGGGATCGCGGATACGCAGTATTTT.

The CDR3 spells CASSFRLINEQFF. As DNA, the CDR3 is TGTGCCAGCAGTTTTAGGCTAATCAATGAGCAGTTCTTC. J is TRBJ2-1 and V is TRBV12-3 or TRBV12-4; the D is unclear. Trimming left V 3 bases short and J 6 bases short, with 9 bases between. This CDR3 is 13 amino acids long.

V usage is TRBV29-1 and J usage is TRBJ1-1; D call uncertain. Germline loops: CDR1 SQVTM, CDR2 ANQGSEA. The CDR3 is made up of 15 amino acids. Deletions cut 2 bases from V and 0 bases from J, with 13 bases between. The CDR3 loop is CSVELTRAVNTEAFF. Written as DNA, the CDR3 is TGCAGCGTTGAACTCACGCGGGCGGTGAACACTGAAGCTTTCTTT.

The V call is TRBV14, the J call TRBJ1-5; D remains ambiguous. Looked up from germline, CDR1 is SGHDN and CDR2 is FVKESK. Trimming took 2 bases from V and 4 from J, leaving 6 bases between them. The CDR3 is 13 residues long. The CDR3 reads CASSQTSNQPQHF. CDR3 bases: TGTGCCAGCAGCCAAACCAGTAATCAGCCCCAGCATTTT.